This paragraph covers one T cell receptor beta chain sequence. Adults between about 18 and 95 years of age took part from under 25 US areas. Sequencing was performed with immunoSEQ multiplex PCR; in TCRdb, only in-frame clones are kept and a portion is missing. This repertoire shows about 380,000 clones, roughly 91% found once; its top ten account for more than 0.95%. This specimen comes from a study of blood T cell repertoires in COVID-19. Study background: Acute and convalescent COVID-19 samples came from the United States, Italy and Spain.

This receptor was obtained from a woman aged 18 to 35 who had recovered from COVID-19. Sequenced input: PBMCs or T cells enriched from blood (not recorded which).

The CDR3: CASSFIFGQQETQYF. The CDR3 DNA reads TGTGCCAGCAGTTTCATTTTTGGGCAGCAAGAGACCCAGTACTTC. V usage is TRBV27 and J usage is TRBJ2-5; D uncertain. The ends were cut back, 3 bases at V and 2 bases at J, with 13 bases in the middle. Per germline, CDR1 MNHEY and CDR2 SMNVEV (reference sequence). The length of the CDR3 is 15 residues.